A single sample gave rise to the 7 T cell receptor beta chains below, sequenced in a study of T cells in Graves' hyperthyroidism and ophthalmopathy. Amplified regions were TCR beta CDR3 sequences from RNA transcripts. First-round RT-PCR with HTBI primers amplified the TCR CDR3 region. TCRdb re-called the multiplex PCR reads through MiXCR, storing one row per CDR3 protein. The table lists 400,000 to 450,000 distinct CDR3 sequences, 14% to 15% of them singletons. Sample: blood. Every receptor here comes from a man in his late teens or twenties with Graves' ophthalmopathy.

The sample holds a few counts of this clonotype. The rearrangement joins TRBV11-2 to TRBJ2-1, with D tentatively TRBD2 (5 bases). V lost 0 bases to trimming and J lost 6 bases, with 9 bases between them. This CDR3 has 14 amino acids. The germline V gene encodes CDR1 SGHAT and CDR2 FQNNGV. CDR3 in amino acids: CASSLDASSNEQFF. The CDR3 nucleotides are TGTGCCAGCAGCTTAGATGCTAGCAGCAATGAGCAGTTCTTC.

This sequence joins TRBV7-6 and TRBJ2-3, with D possibly called TRBD1 or TRBD2 (5 bases each). The CDR3 sequence is 15 residues long. Germline values: CDR1 SGHVS, CDR2 FNYEAQ. V was trimmed by 0 bases and J by 5 bases, leaving 12 bases between them. In nucleotides, the CDR3 is TGTGCCAGCAGCTTAGCCCTGGGGGAGCTAGATACGCAGTATTTT. It yields the protein CASSLALGELDTQYF.

This clonotype was counted only a few times. This rearrangement joins TRBV4-1 to TRBJ1-5; D is ambiguous. The V end was cut by 4 bases, the J end by 9 bases, with 16 bases between. CDR3 size: 14 residues. The germline CDR1 and CDR2 sequences are MGHRA and YSYEKL. The CDR3 DNA sequence: TGCGCCAGCAGCCCCCCTACATCACGGAGGCCCCAGCATTTT. This sequence encodes CASSPPTSRRPQHF.

There are many counts of this clonotype. The chain links TRBV29-1 to TRBJ2-1, with unresolved D. Germline CDR1 is SQVTM and CDR2 is ANQGSEA. Trimming took off 8 bases at V and 9 bases at J, with 14 bases between the two ends. This CDR3 has 11 amino acids. The DNA for the CDR3 is TGCAGCTCCTCAGTGGATCGTGAGCAGTTCTTC. It translates to CSSSVDREQFF.

This clonotype was observed at least ten times. The DNA of the CDR3 is TGTGCCAGCAGCGCCCAGGGCCACGAGCAGTACTTC. Amino acids: CASSAQGHEQYF. The chain uses TRBV14 and TRBJ2-7, with D maybe TRBD1 (5 bases). The CDR3 has 12 residues. V was trimmed by 5 bases and J by 5 bases, leaving 10 bases between them. Germline CDR1 is SGHDN and CDR2 is FVKESK.

This clonotype has a count of ten or more. The chain links TRBV5-1 to TRBJ2-7; D is ambiguous. The V end was cut by 0 bases, the J end by 7 bases, with 17 bases between. CDR1 and CDR2 from the germline V gene are SGHRS and YFSETQ. The CDR3 covers 15 residues. This CDR3 reads CASSLETNPWGEQYF. In nucleotides, the CDR3 is TGCGCCAGCAGCTTGGAGACGAACCCGTGGGGTGAGCAGTACTTC. Complete variable domain (other parts from reference TRBV5-1 and TRBJ2-7): KAGVTQTPRYLIKTRGQQVTLSCSPISGHRSVSWYQQTPGQGLQFLFEYFSETQRNKGNFPGRFSGRQFSNSRSEMNVSTLELGDSALYLCASSLETNPWGEQYFGPGTRLTVT.

In regard to this clonotype: Given a much more abundant clone one base away, this may be a read error. This chain uses TRBV14 with TRBJ1-1; D is ambiguous. CDR3 size: 12 residues. Germline CDR1 is SGHDN and CDR2 is FVKESK. Deletions cut 4 bases from V and 11 bases from J, with 14 bases between. The CDR3 DNA reads as TGTGCCAGCAGCCGAGGTAGAGGCAGTGCTTTCTTT. Residues: CASSRGRGSAFF.